This TCR beta chain was retrieved from a study of blood T cell repertoires in COVID-19 (dated by TCRdb to the early 2020s). Describing the broader study: The collaborator samples originated in the United States, Italy and Spain and spanned the acute and convalescent phases of COVID-19. The prospective study material was composed of cDNA or gDNA derived from T cells, B-cell-depleted T cells, or PBMCs. The samples were drawn from two sources: the first 160 participants of the ongoing ImmuneRACE study, and 950 to 1,500 subjects contributed by 6 global collaborators. Deeply sampled blood TCRbeta repertoires from subjects exposed to, actively infected with, or recovered from COVID-19 were included in the dataset. A freely available public database, intended as a resource for researchers studying the immune response to SARS-CoV-2, is where the repertoires were released. The sample metadata nearly always contained a de-identified subject ID, COVID-19 status, age in years and sex. Where HLA class I and class II types were available, the types were taken from metadata supplied by the sample provider, not from assay-based typing.

At one collaborating source in Seattle, patients were enrolled during active infection and were followed longitudinally through the course of disease. Whole blood was collected in K2EDTA tubes by collaborating institutions according to the institutions' own protocols. For TCRbeta analysis, collaborator samples were shipped as frozen whole blood, as isolated PBMCs, or as DNA extracted from either sample type. A few counts support this clone. The antigen it recognizes is unknown. Per-base qualities were not stored, and no clone one base away is much larger. Broader findings and caveats from the paper: The amount of clinical and demographic metadata varied by source and participant and was provided uncurated.

The immunoSEQ Assay, a bias-controlled multiplex PCR, was used to amplify TCRbeta CDR3 regions from genomic DNA. In the paper's pipeline: The number of nucleated cells in each sample was estimated from the amplification of reference gene primers within the assay. Sequence reads were collapsed and filtered to measure the absolute abundance of every unique TCRbeta CDR3 rearrangement. For each sample, productive Simpson clonality was calculated as the square root of Simpson's diversity index over productive rearrangements. TCRdb stores this immuneACCESS table with in-frame sequences only. Part of the clones is absent; in the studies checked, under half of the shortfall reflects unresolved V genes, and no reason is known for the rest. V, J and clone size are those of that table, while D and trimming were read from the DNA. The sample table records around 61,000 clones; roughly nine tenths of these occur just once. The leading ten clones occupy under 45% of the sample.

Reading the germline V gene gives CDR1 SGDLS and CDR2 YYNGEE. From the cysteine through the phenylalanine, the CDR3 covers 15 amino acids. CDR3 DNA is the only sequence kept; it has 45 bases, read in frame from the first base. Trimming costs V 0 bases and J 8 bases, and their ends lie 15 bases apart. Source material: peripheral blood. The chain is made from TRBV9 and TRBJ2-1; TRBD2 could be the D gene, as 5 bases match. The clonotype comes from an older woman with COVID-19, enrolled during active disease. The CDR3 reads as follows: CASSVGLAFVDEQFF. The base sequence is TGTGCCAGCAGCGTAGGTCTAGCCTTTGTAGATGAGCAGTTCTTC.